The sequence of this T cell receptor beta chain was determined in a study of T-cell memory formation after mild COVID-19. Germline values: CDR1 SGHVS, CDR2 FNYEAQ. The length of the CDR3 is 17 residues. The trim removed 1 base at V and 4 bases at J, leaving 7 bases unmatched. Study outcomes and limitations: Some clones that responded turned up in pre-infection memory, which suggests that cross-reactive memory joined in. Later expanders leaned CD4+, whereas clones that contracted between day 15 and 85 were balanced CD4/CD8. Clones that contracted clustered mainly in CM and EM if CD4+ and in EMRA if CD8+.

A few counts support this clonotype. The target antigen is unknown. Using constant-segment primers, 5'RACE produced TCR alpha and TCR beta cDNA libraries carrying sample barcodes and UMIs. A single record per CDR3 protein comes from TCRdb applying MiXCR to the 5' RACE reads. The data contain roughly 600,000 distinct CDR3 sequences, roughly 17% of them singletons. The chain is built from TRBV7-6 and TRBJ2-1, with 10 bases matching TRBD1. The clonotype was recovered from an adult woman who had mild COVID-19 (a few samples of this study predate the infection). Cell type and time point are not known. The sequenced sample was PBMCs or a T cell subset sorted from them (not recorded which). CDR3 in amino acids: CASSLVRGQGRYNEQFF. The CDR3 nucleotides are TGTGCCAGCAGCTTAGTTCGGGGACAGGGGAGATACAATGAGCAGTTCTTC.